The 26 T cell receptor beta chains presented below share a single source sample, sequenced in a study of regulatory T cells in long-lasting Graves disease. Investigators prepared the TCR beta libraries by applying iRepertoire HTBI primers and Arm-PCR of CDR3 regions. Each CDR3 protein gets one entry after TCRdb re-called the multiplex PCR reads with MiXCR. Counted here are about 210,000 distinct CDR3 sequences, roughly a fifth occurring once; the ten biggest clones make up approximately 12%. Time point noted: newly diagnosed GD, antithyroid drugs for less than 3 months. The TCR library was made from RNA that had been extracted from PBMCs in TRIzol. The same data also contributed to another study, on T cells in Graves' hyperthyroidism and ophthalmopathy.

The starting material was peripheral blood mononuclear cells (PBMCs), obtained at new diagnosis, from a patient treated with antithyroid drugs. Receptors originate from a woman under 40 with Graves disease.

This clonotype was found many times. The genes are TRBV5-1 and TRBJ2-2; D remains ambiguous. The ends were cut back, 1 base at V and 5 bases at J, with 6 bases in the middle. From germline, CDR1 is SGHRS and CDR2 YFSETQ. CDR3 length: 13 residues. The CDR3 is CASSLSQTGELFF. CDR3 nucleotides: TGCGCCAGCAGCTTGAGCCAGACCGGGGAGCTGTTTTTT.

The sample holds many counts of this clonotype. The genes are TRBV7-6 and TRBJ1-3, with D perhaps TRBD1 (5 bases). Germline CDR1 and CDR2: SGHVS and FNYEAQ. The CDR3 runs to 15 residues. V shed 6 bases and J shed 0 bases, with 12 bases lying between them. The chain's CDR3 is CASRHGGSSGNTIYF. CDR3 DNA sequence: TGTGCCAGCAGACACGGGGGAAGCTCTGGAAACACCATATATTTT. Together with reference TRBV7-6 and TRBJ1-3, the CDR3 gives the full variable domain: GAGVSQSPRYKVTKRGQDVALRCDPISGHVSLYWYRQALGQGPEFLTYFNYEAQQDKSGLPNDRFSAERPEGSISTLTIQRTEQRDSAMYRCASRHGGSSGNTIYFGEGSWLTVV.

This clonotype was seen at least ten times. The CDR3 coding sequence is TGTGCCAGCAGCCCTCCCCCGGGGAGGGGAGCAACTAATGAAAAACTGTTTTTT. Protein: CASSPPPGRGATNEKLFF. The chain employs TRBV25-1 and TRBJ1-4; D is possibly TRBD1 (5 bases). Germline V gene sequence: CDR1 MGHDK, CDR2 SYGVNS. The CDR3 is 18 amino acids. V lost 6 bases and J lost 0, with 20 bases in between.

The rearrangement links TRBV28 to TRBJ1-5; D may be TRBD1 (5 bases). From germline, CDR1 is MDHEN and CDR2 SYDVKM. V lost 4 bases and J lost 6, with 10 bases in between. The CDR3 contains 13 residues. DNA of the CDR3: TGTGCCAGCAGTTGGGACGGGGTTCAGCCCCAGCATTTT. Translated, it gives CASSWDGVQPQHF.

This clonotype was seen a handful of times. The rearrangement links TRBV4-1 to TRBJ2-7, with 8 positions matching TRBD2. The CDR3 covers 18 residues. CDR1 and CDR2 from the germline V gene are MGHRA and YSYEKL. With V trimmed by 2 bases and J by 3 bases, 15 bases remained unmatched. For the CDR3, the DNA is TGCGCCAGCAGCCAACTTATAGGAGGCGGGAGGATCAGCTACGAGCAGTACTTC. This encodes CASSQLIGGGRISYEQYF.

This clonotype was observed a handful of times. This may be a read error: a much more frequent sequence differs by one nucleotide. This chain links TRBV11-2 with TRBJ1-1; D is uncertain. Germline loops: CDR1 SGHAT, CDR2 FQNNGV. Deletions cut 3 bases from V and 3 bases from J, with 8 bases between. The CDR3 sequence is 13 residues long. The CDR3 loop reads CASSFGLDTEAFF. For the CDR3, the DNA is TGTGCCAGCAGCTTCGGGTTGGACACTGAAGCTTTCTTT.

This sequence joins TRBV9 and TRBJ2-5; possibly TRBD1 or TRBD2 for D (5 bases each). V was shortened by 0 bases and J by 4 bases, with 16 bases between the two germline ends. Germline values: CDR1 SGDLS, CDR2 YYNGEE. The CDR3 loop spans 16 amino acids. The CDR3 region has the DNA TGTGCCAGCAGCGTAGCCGGTGGGGGTCCGGCAGAGACCCAGTACTTC. Its protein product is CASSVAGGGPAETQYF.

The J gene is TRBJ2-3, the V gene TRBV9; 13 bases match TRBD2. Germline V gives CDR1 SGDLS, CDR2 YYNGEE. This CDR3 contains 17 residues. Trimming at V came to 3 bases and at J to 6 bases, leaving 10 bases not matched to a gene. This CDR3 reads CASSGMRTSGSRDTQYF. The CDR3 region has the DNA TGTGCCAGCAGCGGGATGAGGACTAGCGGGAGCAGGGATACGCAGTATTTT. The full variable domain, completed using reference TRBV9 and TRBJ2-3, is DSGVTQTPKHLITATGQRVTLRCSPRSGDLSVYWYQQSLDQGLQFLIQYYNGEERAKGNILERFSAQQFPDLHSELNLSSLELGDSALYFCASSGMRTSGSRDTQYFGPGTRLTVL.

The rearrangement joins TRBV29-1 to TRBJ2-1; 12 bases are shared with TRBD1. The CDR3 consists of 13 residues. V lost 7 bases to trimming and J lost 6 bases; unmatched junction nucleotides: 4. CDR1 and CDR2 (germline): SQVTM, ANQGSEA. The CDR3 reads CSGRDRGLNEQFF. The CDR3 DNA reads TGCAGCGGTCGGGACAGGGGGCTCAATGAGCAGTTCTTC.

This clonotype was counted at least ten times. This chain links TRBV28 with TRBJ2-5, with D maybe TRBD1 (6 bases). Trimming cost V 7 bases and J 0 bases, with 27 bases left between them. This CDR3 has 19 amino acids. CDR1 and CDR2 (germline): MDHEN, SYDVKM. CDR3 in DNA: TGTGCCAGCACCCAAATGGTGCTGGGGGCGCCGGTTGACCAAGAGACCCAGTACTTC. It encodes CASTQMVLGAPVDQETQYF.

For this clonotype: This is likely an artifact of a read error, given a far larger clone one base away. V usage is TRBV7-3 and J usage is TRBJ2-7, with 11 bases fitting TRBD1. V trimming: 6 bases; J trimming: 7 bases; junction bases outside the gene matches: 8. The CDR3 totals 14 residues. In germline, CDR1 is SGHTA, CDR2 FQGTGA. The CDR3 region is CASRVGQGAREQYF. The CDR3 DNA reads TGTGCCAGCAGGGTCGGACAGGGGGCGAGAGAGCAGTACTTC.

There are many counts of this clonotype. The genes are TRBV28 and TRBJ2-4; the D is unclear. CDR3 size: 11 residues. Trimming stripped 3 bases from V and 6 bases from J, with 3 bases between. In germline, CDR1 is MDHEN, CDR2 SYDVKM. The CDR3 protein is CASSLRNIQYF. CDR3 nucleotide sequence: TGTGCCAGCAGTTTGAGAAACATTCAGTACTTC. The full variable domain, completed using reference TRBV28 and TRBJ2-4, is DVKVTQSSRYLVKRTGEKVFLECVQDMDHENMFWYRQDPGLGLRLIYFSYDVKMKEKGDIPEGYSVSREKKERFSLILESASTNQTSMYLCASSLRNIQYFGAGTRLSVL.

Concerning this clonotype: A much larger clone differs from this one at a single base, so this may be a read error. The conserved final phenylalanine or tryptophan is absent from the CDR3, which likely points to a read error. The chain has TRBV30 and TRBJ1-3; D possibly corresponds to TRBD1 (5 bases). The length of the CDR3 is 16 residues. Germline CDR1 reads GTSNPN; CDR2 reads SVGIG (reference sequence). Trimming removed 2 bases from V and 6 bases from J, with 20 bases in between. This CDR3 reads CAWSRISGAGLNTIYS. The CDR3 DNA is TGTGCCTGGAGTCGGATAAGTGGGGCAGGACTAAACACCATATATTCT.

The chain carries TRBV30 and TRBJ2-2; D might be TRBD2 (6 bases). V dropped 5 bases and J dropped 3 bases, with 13 bases sitting between them. The CDR3 has 14 amino acids. Germline V lookup: CDR1 GTSNPN, CDR2 SVGIG (reference sequence). DNA of the CDR3: TGTGCCTGGTTAGGGCGGGGCGACACCGGGGAGCTGTTTTTT. Translation gives CAWLGRGDTGELFF.

This clonotype was counted ten times or more. CDR3 sequence (DNA): TGTGCCAGCTCACCATCGAATCCGAACACTGAAGCTTTCTTT. Translated, it gives CASSPSNPNTEAFF. The V call is TRBV18, the J call TRBJ1-1; D not resolved. CDR3 size: 14 residues. Trimming cost V 2 bases and J 1 base, with 8 bases left between them. CDR1 KGHSH and CDR2 LQKENI come from the germline V gene.

This chain joins TRBV19 and TRBJ1-1, with TRBD1 matching 9 bases. Per the germline V gene, CDR1 is LNHDA and CDR2 is SQIVND (reference sequence). Trimming at V came to 1 base and at J to 0 bases, leaving 3 bases not matched to a gene. This CDR3 region has 16 residues. The DNA for the CDR3 is TGTGCCAGTAGTATAGGGGACAGGGATATGAACACTGAAGCTTTCTTT. Protein sequence: CASSIGDRDMNTEAFF.

This clonotype was counted only a few times. Since a far larger clone is one base different, this is likely a read error. The chain couples TRBV2 to TRBJ2-3, with TRBD2 matching over 11 bases. The better agreement between TRBJ2-7 and the DNA end casts doubt on the J call. Germline CDR1 is SNHLY and CDR2 is FYNNEI. CDR3 size: 14 residues. The CDR3 region is CASRGLAVLYGQYF. The CDR3 DNA reads as TGTGCCAGCAGGGGACTAGCGGTCCTCTACGGGCAGTACTTC.

There are many counts of this clonotype. V and J are TRBV4-1 and TRBJ1-1; the D gene is possibly TRBD1 (6 bases). CDR1 and CDR2 from the germline V gene are MGHRA and YSYEKL. The length of the CDR3 is 15 residues. V lost 4 bases and J 4 bases, leaving 16 bases between the germline ends. The CDR3 DNA is TGCGCCAGCAGCCGCTCCTTTGGACAGTCCACTGAAGCTTTCTTT. This encodes CASSRSFGQSTEAFF.

The rearrangement joins TRBV9 to TRBJ1-4; D gene uncertain. Between the trimmed V and J ends, which lost 0 bases and 3 bases, there was a span of 12 bases. CDR3 size: 16 residues. From germline, CDR1 is SGDLS and CDR2 YYNGEE. CDR3 sequence reads: CASSVAPMGSNEKLFF. CDR3 in DNA: TGTGCCAGCAGCGTAGCCCCAATGGGGTCTAATGAAAAACTGTTTTTT. Supplemented by reference TRBV9 and TRBJ1-4, the full variable domain reads DSGVTQTPKHLITATGQRVTLRCSPRSGDLSVYWYQQSLDQGLQFLIQYYNGEERAKGNILERFSAQQFPDLHSELNLSSLELGDSALYFCASSVAPMGSNEKLFFGSGTQLSVL.

This clonotype has a count of ten or more. V and J are TRBV27 and TRBJ1-6; D unresolved. V was cut by 8 bases and J by 9 bases, with 11 bases left in between. Looked up from germline, CDR1 is MNHEY and CDR2 is SMNVEV (reference sequence). There are 12 residues in the CDR3. As DNA, the CDR3 is TGTGCCAGCTCTCTGAACGCTTCACCCCTCCACTTT. Protein product: CASSLNASPLHF.

This chain joins TRBV19 and TRBJ2-7, with D unclear. The CDR3 loop spans 12 amino acids. Trimming took off 5 bases at V and 3 bases at J, with 8 bases between the two ends. The germline V gene encodes CDR1 LNHDA and CDR2 SQIVND (reference sequence). The CDR3 loop is CASSSGFYEQYF. In DNA, the CDR3 is TGTGCCAGTAGTTCAGGATTCTACGAGCAGTACTTC. Complete variable domain (other parts from reference TRBV19 and TRBJ2-7): DGGITQSPKYLFRKEGQNVTLSCEQNLNHDAMYWYRQDPGQGLRLIYYSQIVNDFQKGDIAEGYSVSREKKESFPLTVTSAQKNPTAFYLCASSSGFYEQYFGPGTRLTVT.

This clonotype was seen a single time. This sequence may be a read error, since a much larger clone differs from it by one base. The chain employs TRBV5-1 and TRBJ2-7; TRBD2 matches 14 bases. Trimming cost V 0 bases and J 10 bases; bases outside gene matches: 6. The CDR3 has 15 amino acids. Germline V gene data show CDR1 as SGHRS and CDR2 as YFSETQ. The CDR3 spells CASSLEGLAGVDQYF. The CDR3 bases are TGCGCCAGCAGCTTGGAGGGACTAGCGGGAGTCGATCAGTACTTC.

Worth noting for this clonotype: Because it lacks the conserved phenylalanine or tryptophan at the end, this CDR3 is likely a read error. The chain combines TRBV5-1 with TRBJ2-3, with D possibly called TRBD1 or TRBD2 (5 bases each). Between the trimmed V and J ends, which lost 2 bases and 2 bases, there was a span of 15 bases. The CDR3 has 16 amino acids. Looked up from germline, CDR1 is SGHRS and CDR2 is YFSETQ. CDR3 in amino acids: CASSFRDVLTTDTQYL. Written as DNA, the CDR3 is TGCGCCAGCAGCTTCCGGGACGTCCTTACCACAGATACGCAGTATCTT.

The chain recombines TRBV11-3 with TRBJ2-1; D is tentatively TRBD1 or TRBD2 (5 bases each). This CDR3 spans 15 amino acids. The germline V gene encodes CDR1 SGHNT and CDR2 YENEEA. The germline V and J ends were trimmed by 2 bases and 5 bases, with 13 bases remaining between them. In DNA form, the CDR3 reads TGTGCCAGCAGCTTACCCCCCGGGACCCACAATGAGCAGTTCTTC. Translation gives CASSLPPGTHNEQFF.

The rearrangement uses TRBV11-1 and TRBJ1-2; 9 bases map to TRBD1. This CDR3 has 14 amino acids. J lost 7 bases, V lost 3 bases, and 6 bases had no gene match. Germline-derived CDR1 and CDR2 are SGHAT and FQDESV (reference sequence). Here the CDR3 reads CASSLRTGASGYTF. The CDR3 coding sequence is TGTGCCAGCAGCTTGAGGACAGGGGCAAGTGGCTACACCTTC.

Of note for this clonotype: Without the conserved terminal phenylalanine or tryptophan, this CDR3 likely stems from a read error. The J gene is TRBJ2-5, the V gene TRBV9; D perhaps matches TRBD2 (5 bases). Between the trimmed V and J ends, which lost 3 bases and 2 bases, there was a span of 8 bases. The germline V gene encodes CDR1 SGDLS and CDR2 YYNGEE. This CDR3 region has 13 residues. The CDR3 reads CASSGRRQETQYC. The CDR3, as DNA: TGTGCCAGCAGCGGAAGGAGGCAAGAGACCCAGTACTGC.